The clone carrying this TCR beta chain is judged medium-sized (0.01 to 0.1%). The antigen is undetermined. Profiling relied on immunoSEQ multiplex PCR, and the TCRdb table lists in-frame clones only, not all of them. The sample yields roughly 1,300 clones, approximately 24% seen once. The data are from a study of T cells in localized non-small cell lung cancer. General study points: Uninvolved adjacent lung had the highest recorded T cell clonality, with tumor below it. Of the top 100 tumor clones, median 57 were in adjacent lung, approximately 28 among its top 100.

The CDR3 has 16 residues. Germline V gene lookup returns CDR1 SGDLS and CDR2 YYNGEE. Trimming removed 4 bases at V and 1 base at J, with 17 bases between. V usage is TRBV9 and J usage is TRBJ1-1; D is uncertain. The receptor's source is a male donor at least 60 years old with stage III squamous cell lung carcinoma. The specimen was lung tumor tissue, collected before any cancer treatment. The CDR3 protein is CASSPHQRFGNTEAFF. The CDR3 nucleotides are TGTGCCAGCAGCCCTCACCAGAGGTTTGGGAACACTGAAGCTTTCTTT.